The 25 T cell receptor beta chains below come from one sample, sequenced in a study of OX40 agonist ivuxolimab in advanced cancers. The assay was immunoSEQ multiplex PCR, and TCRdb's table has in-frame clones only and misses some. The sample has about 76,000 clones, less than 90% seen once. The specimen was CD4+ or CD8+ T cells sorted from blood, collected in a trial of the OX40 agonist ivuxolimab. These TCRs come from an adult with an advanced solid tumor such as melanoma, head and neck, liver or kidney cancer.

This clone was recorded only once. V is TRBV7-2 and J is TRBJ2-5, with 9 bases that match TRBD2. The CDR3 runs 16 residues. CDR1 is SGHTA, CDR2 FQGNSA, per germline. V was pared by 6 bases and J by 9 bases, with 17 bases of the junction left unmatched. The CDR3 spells CASSFAITSGRGAQYF. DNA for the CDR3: TGTGCCAGCAGTTTCGCGATAACTAGCGGGCGGGGGGCCCAGTACTTC.

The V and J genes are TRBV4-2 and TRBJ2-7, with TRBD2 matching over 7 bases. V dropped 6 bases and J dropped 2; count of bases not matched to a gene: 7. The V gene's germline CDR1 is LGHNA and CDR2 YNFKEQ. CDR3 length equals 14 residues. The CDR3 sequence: CASSPRGTTYEQYF. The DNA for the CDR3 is TGTGCCAGCAGTCCCCGGGGGACTACCTACGAGCAGTACTTC.

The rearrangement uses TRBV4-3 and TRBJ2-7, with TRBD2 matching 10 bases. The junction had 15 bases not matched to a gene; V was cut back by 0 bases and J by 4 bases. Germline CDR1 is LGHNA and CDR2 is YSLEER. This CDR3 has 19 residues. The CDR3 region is CASSQDGVAGGPIFYEQYF. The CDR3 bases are TGCGCCAGCAGCCAAGATGGGGTAGCGGGAGGTCCCATATTTTACGAGCAGTACTTC.

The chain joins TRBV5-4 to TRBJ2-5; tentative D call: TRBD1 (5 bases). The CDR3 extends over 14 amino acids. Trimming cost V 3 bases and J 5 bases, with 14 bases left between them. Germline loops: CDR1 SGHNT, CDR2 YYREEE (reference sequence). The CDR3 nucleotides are TGTGCCAGCAGCTCAAAAACAGGAGAGGAGACCCAGTACTTC. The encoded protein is CASSSKTGEETQYF. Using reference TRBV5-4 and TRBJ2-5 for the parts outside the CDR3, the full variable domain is ETGVTQSPTHLIKTRGQQVTLRCSSQSGHNTVSWYQQALGQGPQFIFQYYREEENGRGNFPPRFSGLQFPNYSSELNVNALELDDSALYLCASSSKTGEETQYFGPGTRLLVL.

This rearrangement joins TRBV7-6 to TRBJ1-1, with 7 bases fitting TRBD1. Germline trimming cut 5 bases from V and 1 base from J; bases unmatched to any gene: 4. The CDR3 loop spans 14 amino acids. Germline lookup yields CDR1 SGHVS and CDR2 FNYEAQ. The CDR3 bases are TGTGCCAGCAGCGCTAGACAGGGGAACACTGAAGCTTTCTTT. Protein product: CASSARQGNTEAFF.

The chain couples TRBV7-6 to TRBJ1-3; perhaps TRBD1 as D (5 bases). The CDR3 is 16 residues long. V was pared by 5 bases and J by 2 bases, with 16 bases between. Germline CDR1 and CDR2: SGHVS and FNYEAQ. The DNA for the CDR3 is TGTGCCAGCAGCCCCCCAAGCGGGGGAACTGGAAACACCATATATTTT. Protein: CASSPPSGGTGNTIYF.

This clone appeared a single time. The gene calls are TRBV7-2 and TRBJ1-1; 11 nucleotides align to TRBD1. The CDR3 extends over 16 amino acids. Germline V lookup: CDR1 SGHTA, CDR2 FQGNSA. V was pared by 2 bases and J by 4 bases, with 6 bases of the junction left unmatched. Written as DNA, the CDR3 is TGTGCCAGCAGCTTACGGACAGGGGGCAAGAGCACTGAAGCTTTCTTT. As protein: CASSLRTGGKSTEAFF.

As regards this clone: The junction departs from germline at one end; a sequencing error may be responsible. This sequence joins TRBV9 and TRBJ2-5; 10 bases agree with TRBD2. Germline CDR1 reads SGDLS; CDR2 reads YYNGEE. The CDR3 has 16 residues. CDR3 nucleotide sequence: TGTGCCAGCAGCGCTCTAGCGGGGGAAACAAGAGAGGCCCAGTACTTC. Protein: CASSALAGETREAQYF. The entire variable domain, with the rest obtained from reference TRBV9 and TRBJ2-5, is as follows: DSGVTQTPKHLITATGQRVTLRCSPRSGDLSVYWYQQSLDQGLQFLIQYYNGEERAKGNILERFSAQQFPDLHSELNLSSLELGDSALYFCASSALAGETREAQYFGPGTRLLVL.

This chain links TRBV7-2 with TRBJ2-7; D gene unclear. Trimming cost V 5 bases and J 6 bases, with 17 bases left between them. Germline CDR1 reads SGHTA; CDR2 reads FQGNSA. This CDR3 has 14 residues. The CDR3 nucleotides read TGTGCCAGCAGCCCTCGGCAGGAACGGTCCGAGCAGTACTTC. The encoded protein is CASSPRQERSEQYF. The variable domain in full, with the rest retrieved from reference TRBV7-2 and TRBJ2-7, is GAGVSQSPSNKVTEKGKDVELRCDPISGHTALYWYRQSLGQGLEFLIYFQGNSAPDKSGLPSDRFSAERTGGSVSTLTIQRTQQEDSAVYLCASSPRQERSEQYFGPGTRLTVT.

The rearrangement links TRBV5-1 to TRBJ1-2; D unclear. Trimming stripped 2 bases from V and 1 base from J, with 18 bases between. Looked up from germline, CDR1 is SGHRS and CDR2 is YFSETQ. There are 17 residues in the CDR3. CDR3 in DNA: TGCGCCAGCAGCTTAGAACAGCCGCACCCCTTTAACTATGGCTACACCTTC. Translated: CASSLEQPHPFNYGYTF.

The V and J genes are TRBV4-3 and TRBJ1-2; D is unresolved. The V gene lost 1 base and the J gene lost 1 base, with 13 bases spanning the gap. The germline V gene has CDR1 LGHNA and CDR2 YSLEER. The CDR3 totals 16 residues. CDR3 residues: CASSQAGAVFNYGYTF. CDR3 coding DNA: TGCGCCAGCAGCCAAGCGGGAGCAGTCTTTAACTATGGCTACACCTTC.

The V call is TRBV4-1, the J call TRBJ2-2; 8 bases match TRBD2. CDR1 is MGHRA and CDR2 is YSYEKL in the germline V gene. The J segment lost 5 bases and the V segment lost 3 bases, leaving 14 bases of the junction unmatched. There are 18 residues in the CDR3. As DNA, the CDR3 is TGCGCCAGCAGCCAGCTCCTCGGGGGGGGACAAAGGACCGGGGAGCTGTTTTTT. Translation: CASSQLLGGGQRTGELFF.

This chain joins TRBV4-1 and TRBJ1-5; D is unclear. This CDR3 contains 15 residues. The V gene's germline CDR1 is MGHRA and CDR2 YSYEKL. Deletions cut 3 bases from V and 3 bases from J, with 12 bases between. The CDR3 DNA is TGCGCCAGCAGCCATGATGCTGGGTTCAATCAGCCCCAGCATTTT. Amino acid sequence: CASSHDAGFNQPQHF.

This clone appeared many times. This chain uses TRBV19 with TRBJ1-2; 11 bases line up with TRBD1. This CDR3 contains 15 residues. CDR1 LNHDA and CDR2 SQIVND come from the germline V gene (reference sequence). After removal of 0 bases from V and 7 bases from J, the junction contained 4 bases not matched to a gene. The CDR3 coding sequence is TGTGCCAGTAGTATAGATGGACAGGGGGCTGGTGGCTACACCTTC. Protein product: CASSIDGQGAGGYTF.

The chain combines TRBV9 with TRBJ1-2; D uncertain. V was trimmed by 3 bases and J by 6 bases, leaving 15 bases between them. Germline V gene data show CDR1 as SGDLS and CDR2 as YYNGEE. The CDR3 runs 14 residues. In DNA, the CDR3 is TGTGCCAGCAGCGGCCGAGGATACCCCAATGGCTACACCTTC. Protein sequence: CASSGRGYPNGYTF. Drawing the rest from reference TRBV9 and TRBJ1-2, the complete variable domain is DSGVTQTPKHLITATGQRVTLRCSPRSGDLSVYWYQQSLDQGLQFLIQYYNGEERAKGNILERFSAQQFPDLHSELNLSSLELGDSALYFCASSGRGYPNGYTFGSGTRLTVV.

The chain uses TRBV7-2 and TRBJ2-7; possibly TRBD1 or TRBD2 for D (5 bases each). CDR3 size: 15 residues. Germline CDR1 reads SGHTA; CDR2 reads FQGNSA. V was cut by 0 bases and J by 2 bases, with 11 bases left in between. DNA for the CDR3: TGTGCCAGCAGCTTAGCCGAGGGGATTACCTACGAGCAGTACTTC. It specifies CASSLAEGITYEQYF.

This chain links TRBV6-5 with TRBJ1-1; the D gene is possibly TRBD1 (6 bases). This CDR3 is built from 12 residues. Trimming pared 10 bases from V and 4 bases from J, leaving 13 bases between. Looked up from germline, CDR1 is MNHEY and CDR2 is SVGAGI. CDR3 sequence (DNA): TGTGCCACCTCTGAGGGGGGCACTGAAGCTTTCTTT. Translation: CATSEGGTEAFF.

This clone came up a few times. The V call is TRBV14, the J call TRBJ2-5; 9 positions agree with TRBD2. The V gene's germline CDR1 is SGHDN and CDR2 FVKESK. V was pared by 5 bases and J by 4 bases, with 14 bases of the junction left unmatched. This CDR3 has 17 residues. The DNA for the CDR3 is TGTGCCAGCAGCTACGATAGCGGGAGAGTGGCGTTAGAGACCCAGTACTTC. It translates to CASSYDSGRVALETQYF.

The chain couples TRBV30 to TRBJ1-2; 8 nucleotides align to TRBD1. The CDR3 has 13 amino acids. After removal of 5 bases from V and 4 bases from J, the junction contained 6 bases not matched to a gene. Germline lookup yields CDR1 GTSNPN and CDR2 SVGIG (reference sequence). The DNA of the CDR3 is TGTGCCTGGCAGAGACAGGGGCTCTATGGCTACACCTTC. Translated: CAWQRQGLYGYTF.

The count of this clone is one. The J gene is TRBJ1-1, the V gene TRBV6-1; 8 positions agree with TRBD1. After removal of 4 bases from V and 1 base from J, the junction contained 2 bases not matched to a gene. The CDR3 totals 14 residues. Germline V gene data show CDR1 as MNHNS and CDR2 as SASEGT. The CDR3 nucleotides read TGTGCCAGCAGTGGGGACAGGAAGAACACTGAAGCTTTCTTT. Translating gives CASSGDRKNTEAFF.

CDR3 amino acids: CASSPGRLSGELFF. For the CDR3, the DNA is TGTGCCAGCAGCCCAGGCCGGCTTAGCGGGGAGCTGTTTTTT. The gene calls are TRBV7-2 and TRBJ2-2, with D unresolved. The CDR3 consists of 14 residues. Germline V gene lookup returns CDR1 SGHTA and CDR2 FQGNSA. Between the trimmed V and J ends, which lost 5 bases and 7 bases, there was a span of 14 bases. Together with reference TRBV7-2 and TRBJ2-2, the CDR3 gives the full variable domain: GAGVSQSPSNKVTEKGKDVELRCDPISGHTALYWYRQSLGQGLEFLIYFQGNSAPDKSGLPSDRFSAERTGGSVSTLTIQRTQQEDSAVYLCASSPGRLSGELFFGEGSRLTVL.

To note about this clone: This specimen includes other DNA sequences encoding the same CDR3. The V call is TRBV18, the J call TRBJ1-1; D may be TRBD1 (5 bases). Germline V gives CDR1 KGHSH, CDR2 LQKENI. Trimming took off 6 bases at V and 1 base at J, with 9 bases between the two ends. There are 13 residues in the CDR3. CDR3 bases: TGTGCCAGCTCGCCCGGGGGGAACACTGAAGCTTTCTTT. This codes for CASSPGGNTEAFF.

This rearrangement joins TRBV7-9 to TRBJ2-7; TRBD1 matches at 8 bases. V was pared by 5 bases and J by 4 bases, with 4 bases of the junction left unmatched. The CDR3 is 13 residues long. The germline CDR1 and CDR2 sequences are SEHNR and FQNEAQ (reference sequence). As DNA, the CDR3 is TGTGCCAGCAGCCTCCGGGACAGGTACGAGCAGTACTTC. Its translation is CASSLRDRYEQYF.

CDR3 region: CASSYYRDQETQYF. The CDR3 DNA is TGCGCCAGCAGCTACTACAGGGACCAAGAGACCCAGTACTTC. The chain couples TRBV5-1 to TRBJ2-5; perhaps TRBD1 as D (6 bases). The CDR3 totals 14 residues. Germline CDR1 reads SGHRS; CDR2 reads YFSETQ. Deletions cut 3 bases from V and 0 bases from J, with 9 bases between.

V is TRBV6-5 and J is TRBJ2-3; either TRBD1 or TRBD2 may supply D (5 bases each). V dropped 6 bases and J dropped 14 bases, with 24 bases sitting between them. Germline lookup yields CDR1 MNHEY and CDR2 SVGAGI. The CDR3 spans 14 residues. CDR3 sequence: CASRPRVGSSGWYF. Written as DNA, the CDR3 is TGTGCCAGCAGGCCCCGGGTAGGGAGCTCAGGGTGGTATTTT.